One and the same sample provided the 14 T cell receptor beta chains below, sequenced in a study of blood T cells in healthy people across ages. For the second PCR, which ran for about 6 to 11 cycles, a sample-barcoded 5' primer and a J-beta primer mix were used. Each CDR3 protein gets one entry after TCRdb re-called the 5' RACE reads with MiXCR. Of 700,000 to 850,000 distinct CDR3 sequences listed, 35% to 40% are singletons. Sequencing was carried out using blood. The receptors were sampled from a man aged 18-30 years in good health.

This clonotype was detected only once. This may be a read error, as it is one base from a much larger clone. The chain joins TRBV29-1 to TRBJ1-2; D remains ambiguous. V lost 7 bases, J lost 8 bases, and 17 bases lay in between. Germline V gives CDR1 SQVTM, CDR2 ANQGSEA. The CDR3 runs 12 residues. The CDR3 reads CSAQDPTGGYTF. CDR3 nucleotide sequence: TGCAGCGCTCAGGACCCAACGGGGGGCTACACCTTC.

This clonotype turned up a few times. The CDR3, as DNA: TGCGCCAGCAGCTTAGACCCGACAGGGGCCTCCTACGAGCAGTACTTC. Its protein product is CASSLDPTGASYEQYF. V gene TRBV5-1 combines with J gene TRBJ2-7; TRBD1 aligns across 8 bases. Germline V lookup: CDR1 SGHRS, CDR2 YFSETQ. The length of the CDR3 is 16 residues. V was pared by 2 bases and J by 0 bases, with 7 bases of the junction left unmatched.

The chain recombines TRBV4-2 with TRBJ1-4, with 12 bases that match TRBD1. Germline CDR1 reads LGHNA; CDR2 reads YNFKEQ. CDR3 length: 16 residues. V was pared by 0 bases and J by 8 bases, with 4 bases of the junction left unmatched. The CDR3 DNA follows: TGTGCCAGCAGCCAAGATGGCGGGACAGGGGGCGAAAAACTGTTTTTT. Its translation: CASSQDGGTGGEKLFF.

This clonotype has just a few counts. V gene TRBV29-1 combines with J gene TRBJ2-3; 11 positions match TRBD1. Germline V lookup: CDR1 SQVTM, CDR2 ANQGSEA. With 3 bases clipped from V and 4 bases from J, the junction kept 9 bases outside the gene matches. The CDR3 extends over 16 amino acids. In DNA form, the CDR3 reads TGCAGCGTTGATGGCCGGACAGGGGGCTCAGCAGATACGCAGTATTTT. Its translation: CSVDGRTGGSADTQYF.

This chain uses TRBV20-1 with TRBJ1-2; D is possibly TRBD1 (6 bases). Per the germline V gene, CDR1 is DFQATT and CDR2 is SNEGSKA (reference sequence). The CDR3 is made up of 13 amino acids. Between the trimmed V and J ends, which lost 7 bases and 9 bases, there was a span of 21 bases. The CDR3 region is CSGEEGGRDSYTF. CDR3 bases: TGCAGTGGGGAAGAGGGGGGGCGCGATAGCTACACCTTC.

The chain joins TRBV27 to TRBJ2-4, with D perhaps given as TRBD1 or TRBD2 (6 bases each). The CDR3 runs 13 residues. Trimming shortened V by 3 bases and J by 8 bases, and 11 bases separated the two germline ends. Germline CDR1 MNHEY, CDR2 SMNVEV (reference sequence). CDR3 region: CASSFGGGDIQYF. CDR3 in DNA: TGTGCCAGCAGTTTTGGGGGCGGGGACATTCAGTACTTC.

This clonotype was seen more than once but under ten times. V gene TRBV6-2 or TRBV6-3 combines with J gene TRBJ1-5; a possible D gene is TRBD1 (5 bases). The CDR3 has 17 amino acids. Germline V CDR1 and CDR2: MNHEY, SVGEGT. With 7 bases removed from V and 0 bases from J, the gap between germline ends came to 19 bases. The CDR3, as DNA: TGTGCCAGCACCTATATGGCCGGGGGGGATAGCAATCAGCCCCAGCATTTT. Its translation: CASTYMAGGDSNQPQHF.

The CDR3 spells CASGLAPYNEQFF. CDR3 coding DNA: TGTGCTAGTGGTTTGGCCCCTTACAATGAGCAGTTCTTC. The rearrangement links TRBV12-5 to TRBJ2-1; D gene uncertain. From germline, CDR1 is LGHNT and CDR2 FRNRAP. The ends were cut back, 1 base at V and 4 bases at J, with 5 bases in the middle. This CDR3 contains 13 residues.

The gene calls are TRBV28 and TRBJ2-5, with a weak D call TRBD1 (6 bases). The germline gives CDR1 MDHEN, CDR2 SYDVKM. There are 19 residues in the CDR3. The V gene lost 3 bases and the J gene lost 0 bases, with 23 bases spanning the gap. The CDR3 nucleotides are TGTGCCAGCAGTTTGGAGTTAGGGCCTACAGGGAGCGACCAAGAGACCCAGTACTTC. It specifies CASSLELGPTGSDQETQYF.

This clonotype came up a few times. The V call is TRBV6-6, the J call TRBJ1-1; a weak D match, TRBD1 (6 bases). This CDR3 contains 15 residues. V lost 2 bases and J lost 4, with 14 bases in between. Germline assignment: CDR1 MNHNY and CDR2 SVGAGI (reference sequence). The CDR3 region has the DNA TGTGCCAGCAGTTACGGGGCACAGGGCCGCACTGAAGCTTTCTTT. Residues: CASSYGAQGRTEAFF.

Of note for this clonotype: A single base separates this from a much larger clone, so it may be a read error. The J gene is TRBJ2-5, the V gene TRBV4-3; TRBD1 matches at 9 bases. The CDR3 spans 18 residues. Germline CDR1 is LGHNA and CDR2 is YSLEER. V gave up 0 bases and J gave up 11 bases; unmatched junction bases: 19. The CDR3 nucleotides are TGCGCCAGCAGCCAAGATAGGGACAGGGTAGATGTGGGAAACACTCAGTACTTC. Amino acids: CASSQDRDRVDVGNTQYF.

The V gene is TRBV7-2, the J gene TRBJ2-3; tentative D call: TRBD2 (5 bases). The CDR3 has 14 residues. The germline CDR1 and CDR2 sequences are SGHTA and FQGNSA. V was clipped by 3 bases and J by 7 bases, with 14 bases between them. CDR3 in amino acids: CASSFAPSSNTQYF. Here the CDR3 DNA reads TGTGCCAGCAGCTTCGCGCCTAGCTCGAATACGCAGTATTTT.

The genes are TRBV19 and TRBJ1-2; 8 bases map to TRBD1. Germline V CDR1 and CDR2: LNHDA, SQIVND (reference sequence). This CDR3 comprises 15 residues. The ends lost 7 bases at V and 8 bases at J; junction bases unmatched: 15. The CDR3 DNA reads as TGTGCCAGTAAACCAACAGATGGACAGGGAGCAGGCTACACCTTC. This codes for CASKPTDGQGAGYTF.

Here the CDR3 reads CASSEWHQISYEQYF. In nucleotides, the CDR3 is TGTGCCAGCAGTGAATGGCACCAAATCTCCTACGAGCAGTACTTC. The V and J genes are TRBV6-1 and TRBJ2-7; unclear D gene. The germline CDR1 and CDR2 sequences are MNHNS and SASEGT. This CDR3 comprises 15 residues. The V end was cut by 2 bases, the J end by 0 bases, with 11 bases between.